The rows below give T cell receptor beta chains drawn from one sample of a study of blood T cell repertoires in COVID-19. Clones were sequenced by immunoSEQ multiplex PCR, and TCRdb holds only the in-frame ones, with some missing. The sample lists about 59,000 clones; about nine tenths were seen once. The sample was peripheral blood. The source is a man aged 80 or over with acute or convalescent COVID-19. The CDR3 runs from the conserved cysteine through the conserved F or W. Each record gives: D gene, J gene, V gene, CDR3 protein. D genes are given only for firm matches.

TRBD2 | TRBJ2-7 | TRBV5-4 | CASSNGLASSYEQYF
- | TRBJ2-7 | TRBV7-9 | CASSLGEGVNEQYF
TRBD1 | TRBJ1-4 | TRBV2 | CASSPGTGSQKLFF
TRBD1 | TRBJ2-7 | TRBV14 | CASSPLPGQGNFEQYF
TRBD1 | TRBJ2-7 | TRBV6-5 | CASSYSGQGVGEQYF
- | TRBJ2-3 | TRBV24-1 | CATSERAVTQYF
- | TRBJ1-4 | TRBV5-1 | CASSLGSSFNEKLFF
TRBD2 | TRBJ2-7 | TRBV9 | CASSVGVAGGLRYEQYF
TRBD1 | TRBJ1-2 | TRBV6-5 | CASSHDRGYGYTF
- | TRBJ2-1 | TRBV30 | CAWSDVGREGQFF
- | TRBJ2-5 | TRBV24-1 | CATSYGVGVQETQYF
- | TRBJ2-2 | TRBV19 | CASSTGIGTGELFF
TRBD1 | TRBJ1-5 | TRBV18 | CASSPDWHRGGQPQHF
TRBD2 | TRBJ2-1 | TRBV7-2 | CASSLDRLAGASYNEQFF
TRBD1 | TRBJ1-4 | TRBV27 | CAIQQGATEKLFF
TRBD2 | TRBJ2-3 | TRBV2 | CASTPSGGTDTQYF
TRBD1 | TRBJ1-4 | TRBV11-2 | CASSLDDPYRQGRGEKLFF
TRBD1 | TRBJ1-1 | TRBV14 | CASSQVYGTGEAFF
TRBD1 | TRBJ2-5 | TRBV7-2 | CASSRDSPQETQYF
- | TRBJ2-7 | TRBV19 | CASSSQGLHEQYF
- | TRBJ1-4 | TRBV11-2 | CASSLDLGRVEKLFF
- | TRBJ1-5 | TRBV25-1 | CASSDSRRGASQPQHF
- | TRBJ2-7 | TRBV19 | CASSTGTGVFGEQYF
- | TRBJ1-2 | TRBV12-5 | CASATGTTYGYTF
TRBD2 | TRBJ2-5 | TRBV6-6 | CASSRNGGPSGGARETQYF
- | TRBJ1-2 | TRBV2 | CASSEEGRGYGYTF
TRBD1 | TRBJ2-3 | TRBV9 | CASSVRLEEGTGRADTQYF
TRBD2 | TRBJ2-5 | TRBV5-1 | CASSPQGLAGEETQYF
TRBD2 | TRBJ2-2 | TRBV13 | CASSSQAGGFGELFF
TRBD1 | TRBJ2-7 | TRBV6-5 | CASSPTGQGAREQYF
- | TRBJ1-5 | TRBV15 | CATSSQYNQPQHF
TRBD1 | TRBJ1-5 | TRBV19 | CASKPLDRERQPQHF
- | TRBJ1-4 | TRBV11-2 | CASRGGANEKLFF
TRBD1 | TRBJ1-2 | TRBV6-5 | CASSRQGYGYGYTF
TRBD1 | TRBJ1-1 | TRBV6-5 | CASTGQRNTEAFF
- | TRBJ1-2 | TRBV7-2 | CASSLGGASGYTF
TRBD1 | TRBJ1-1 | TRBV2 | CASSVPQGVFTEAFF
TRBD1 | TRBJ1-2 | TRBV7-9 | CASSIGTGHRRDGYTF
- | TRBJ1-6 | TRBV7-3 | CASRRQENSPLHF
TRBD1 | TRBJ2-4 | TRBV19 | CASSIDRNRGHIQYF
- | TRBJ2-5 | TRBV7-7 | CASSTGQPQETQYF
- | TRBJ2-3 | TRBV28 | CASSLSTDTQYF
- | TRBJ1-4 | TRBV11-2 | CASSPRQAATNEKLFF
- | TRBJ1-6 | TRBV6-1 | CASSEVGQGGNSPLHF
TRBD1 | TRBJ1-2 | TRBV2 | CASRETTGGASSYTF
TRBD1 | TRBJ2-5 | TRBV5-8 | CASSGNGQGETQYF
- | TRBJ2-5 | TRBV28 | CASSLPTGGGGGQETQYF
TRBD2 | TRBJ2-5 | TRBV7-6 | CASSTGTSGATRGETQYF
TRBD2 | TRBJ2-5 | TRBV3-1/TRBV3-2 | CASSQGGTSVNF
TRBD1 | TRBJ1-4 | TRBV5-1 | CASSFQGGEKLFF
TRBD1 | TRBJ2-1 | TRBV29-1 | CSVATPGQAFYNEQFF
TRBD2 | TRBJ2-3 | TRBV30 | CAWSVGLGDTQYF
TRBD1 | TRBJ1-2 | TRBV5-4 | CASSLGTGSYGYTF
TRBD1 | TRBJ1-1 | TRBV2 | CASTLGQGSTEAFF
TRBD1 | TRBJ1-3 | TRBV3-1/TRBV3-2 | CASSHRQGANTIYF
TRBD2 | TRBJ2-1 | TRBV3-1/TRBV3-2 | CASSQTSGSLNNEQFF
- | TRBJ1-4 | TRBV5-6 | CASSPRQKTTNEKLFF
- | TRBJ2-2 | TRBV7-8 | CASSPQGQNTGELFF
- | TRBJ1-5 | TRBV19 | CASSKDIGLTISNQPQHF